This entry lists 25 T cell receptor beta chains sequenced from one sample in a study of shared clonotypes between healthy human individuals. Using immunoSEQ multiplex PCR, the repertoire was profiled, and TCRdb retains in-frame clones only, with some absent. The repertoire consists of 300,000 to 350,000 clones, with more than 60% occurring once and the leading ten covering 10%. The specimen was memory CD4+ T cells sorted from blood. Subset indicated: CD45RA-negative fraction. The receptors derive from a man aged 25-40 years in good health.

The CDR3 is CASSPEQRVQYF. The CDR3 coding sequence is TGTGCCAGCTCACCAGAACAGCGAGTACAGTACTTC. This chain links TRBV18 with TRBJ2-7; D uncertain. V lost 2 bases and J lost 10, with 12 bases in between. The CDR3 sequence is 12 residues long. Germline values: CDR1 KGHSH, CDR2 LQKENI.

This clone was detected many times. The genes are TRBV28 and TRBJ1-1; no clear D gene. Germline CDR1 MDHEN, CDR2 SYDVKM. The ends were cut back, 8 bases at V and 7 bases at J, with 11 bases in the middle. This CDR3 contains 11 residues. The CDR3 is CASRLRSEAFF. The CDR3 DNA reads TGTGCCAGCCGACTCCGAAGTGAAGCTTTCTTT.

The chain links TRBV19 to TRBJ1-5, with TRBD1 matching 10 bases. The CDR3 loop spans 16 amino acids. Germline lookup yields CDR1 LNHDA and CDR2 SQIVND (reference sequence). The V and J ends lost 6 bases and 7 bases, in that order; junction bases with no gene match: 12. CDR3 residues: CASRNPGQGFNQPQHF. CDR3 coding DNA: TGTGCCAGTAGAAATCCGGGACAGGGGTTCAACCAGCCCCAGCATTTT.

This chain's CDR3 is CASSTMGEGTQYF. The CDR3 bases are TGCGCCAGCAGTACTATGGGGGAGGGGACCCAGTACTTC. This rearrangement joins TRBV5-1 to TRBJ2-5; 7 nucleotides line up with TRBD2. The germline gives CDR1 SGHRS, CDR2 YFSETQ. CDR3 size: 13 residues. Germline trimming cut 5 bases from V and 7 bases from J; bases unmatched to any gene: 8.

The genes are TRBV28 and TRBJ1-4; TRBD1 matches at 11 bases. V dropped 11 bases and J dropped 6; count of bases not matched to a gene: 14. This CDR3 is built from 16 residues. CDR1 MDHEN and CDR2 SYDVKM come from the germline V gene. CDR3 protein: CAGGDRTGGAYEKLFF. The CDR3 DNA sequence: TGTGCCGGGGGAGACCGGACAGGGGGCGCTTATGAAAAACTGTTTTTT.

The V and J genes are TRBV21-1 and TRBJ1-5; the DNA was not used to check the table's D call, TRBD1. TRBV21-1 is described as a pseudogene. The CDR3 consists of 15 residues. The CDR3 region is CASTNWARINQPQHF. The CDR3 region has the DNA TGTGCCAGCACAAACTGGGCGAGAATTAATCAGCCCCAGCATTTT.

This clone is a singleton in its sample. The chain carries TRBV7-2 and TRBJ2-5, with unresolved D. CDR1 and CDR2 from the germline V gene are SGHTA and FQGNSA. Trimming shortened V by 5 bases and J by 2 bases, and 12 bases separated the two germline ends. The CDR3 is made up of 14 amino acids. In DNA, the CDR3 is TGTGCCAGCAGCCCGTCGCGCGTACAAGAGACCCAGTACTTC. It is translated as CASSPSRVQETQYF.

The chain carries TRBV7-2 and TRBJ2-5; TRBD2 is a possible D gene (6 bases). This CDR3 spans 14 amino acids. Germline lookup yields CDR1 SGHTA and CDR2 FQGNSA. Deletions cut 4 bases from V and 4 bases from J, with 13 bases between. Here the CDR3 reads CASSSRDFIETQYF. The CDR3 DNA follows: TGTGCCAGCAGCTCCCGGGACTTCATAGAGACCCAGTACTTC.

Only a few counts were recorded for this clone. The J gene is TRBJ1-2, the V gene TRBV29-1; D gene uncertain. Germline CDR1 reads SQVTM; CDR2 reads ANQGSEA. This CDR3 comprises 16 residues. Deletions cut 3 bases from V and 3 bases from J, with 20 bases between. The CDR3 sequence is CSVDQALSTSDYGYTF. DNA for the CDR3: TGCAGCGTTGATCAGGCCCTGTCTACCTCGGACTATGGCTACACCTTC.

As for this clone: This may be a read error: a much more frequent sequence differs by one nucleotide. Other DNA sequences in this specimen translate into the identical CDR3. The genes are TRBV5-4 and TRBJ2-5; 7 bases line up with TRBD1. The V segment lost 2 bases and the J segment 9 bases; nucleotides outside the gene matches: 13. Germline V gene sequence: CDR1 SGHNT, CDR2 YYREEE (reference sequence). CDR3 length: 15 amino acids. The CDR3 sequence: CASSLEGQRRGSQYF. DNA of the CDR3: TGTGCCAGCAGCTTAGAGGGACAGCGCAGAGGGTCCCAGTACTTC.

The V and J genes are TRBV29-1 and TRBJ2-5; D is perhaps TRBD2 (6 bases). The germline gives CDR1 SQVTM, CDR2 ANQGSEA. CDR3 length equals 12 residues. With 5 bases removed from V and 4 bases from J, the gap between germline ends came to 11 bases. The chain's CDR3 is CSVTGEGETQYF. CDR3 in DNA: TGCAGCGTTACGGGAGAAGGAGAGACCCAGTACTTC.

This chain joins TRBV7-2 and TRBJ2-3; 13 positions match TRBD2. CDR1 is SGHTA, CDR2 FQGNSA, per germline. V was pared by 4 bases and J by 0 bases, with 1 base of the junction left unmatched. CDR3 length: 16 residues. In nucleotides, the CDR3 is TGTGCCAGCAGCTCGGGACTAGCGGGAAGCACAGATACGCAGTATTTT. Translation gives CASSSGLAGSTDTQYF.

This clone appeared a single time. V usage is TRBV5-4 and J usage is TRBJ2-4, with 10 bases lining up with TRBD1. V dropped 4 bases and J dropped 3; count of bases not matched to a gene: 4. Germline loops: CDR1 SGHNT, CDR2 YYREEE (reference sequence). This CDR3 is 15 amino acids long. This CDR3 reads CASSLGQGNKNIQYF. In nucleotides, the CDR3 is TGTGCCAGCAGCCTGGGACAGGGGAACAAAAACATTCAGTACTTC.

V usage is TRBV19 and J usage is TRBJ2-7, with TRBD1 identical over 11 bases. CDR1 and CDR2 from the germline V gene are LNHDA and SQIVND (reference sequence). The trim removed 4 bases at V and 2 bases at J, leaving 7 bases unmatched. The CDR3 has 16 amino acids. The chain's CDR3 is CASSKRTGGEPYEQYF. The CDR3 DNA reads TGTGCCAGTAGTAAAAGGACAGGGGGCGAACCCTACGAGCAGTACTTC.

The V gene is TRBV6-5, the J gene TRBJ2-1; 11 nucleotides agree with TRBD2. The CDR3 length is 15 residues. Germline CDR1 MNHEY, CDR2 SVGAGI. V was pared by 5 bases and J by 5 bases, with 5 bases of the junction left unmatched. Here the CDR3 DNA reads TGTGCCAGCAGTAAAATGGGACTAGCGGACAATGAGCAGTTCTTC. Amino acid sequence: CASSKMGLADNEQFF.

This sequence joins TRBV27 and TRBJ2-5, with D perhaps TRBD1 (6 bases). V was cut by 2 bases and J by 5 bases, with 18 bases left in between. In germline, CDR1 is MNHEY, CDR2 SMNVEV (reference sequence). This CDR3 spans 16 amino acids. CDR3 in amino acids: CASSLGWGQNGETQYF. The CDR3 DNA is TGTGCCAGCAGTTTAGGATGGGGGCAGAACGGGGAGACCCAGTACTTC.

The CDR3 coding sequence is TGTGCCAGCAGCCCAACCGGGACGGTAGCCTACGAGCAGTACTTC. It specifies CASSPTGTVAYEQYF. The chain recombines TRBV5-6 with TRBJ2-7, with D perhaps given as TRBD1 or TRBD2 (5 bases each). Trimming left V 4 bases short and J 2 bases short, with 16 bases between. CDR1 SGHDT and CDR2 YYEEEE come from the germline V gene. The CDR3 is 15 amino acids.

The CDR3 protein is CASSESPSYNEQFF. The CDR3 DNA follows: TGTGCCAGCAGCGAAAGCCCTAGTTACAATGAGCAGTTCTTC. The V call is TRBV7-8, the J call TRBJ2-1; unclear D gene. Deletions cut 5 bases from V and 4 bases from J, with 12 bases between. Looked up from germline, CDR1 is SGHVS and CDR2 is FQNEAQ. This CDR3 contains 14 residues. Combining the CDR3 with reference TRBV7-8 and TRBJ2-1 gives the whole variable domain GAGVSQSPRYKVAKRGQDVALRCDPISGHVSLFWYQQALGQGPEFLTYFQNEAQLDKSGLPSDRFFAERPEGSVSTLKIQRTQQEDSAVYLCASSESPSYNEQFFGPGTRLTVL.

This clone has a single count. The chain carries TRBV11-3 and TRBJ2-1, with D unclear. The CDR3 totals 14 residues. Trimming cost V 3 bases and J 5 bases, with 11 bases left between them. Germline V gene sequence: CDR1 SGHNT, CDR2 YENEEA. This chain's CDR3 is CASSFSQRNNEQFF. As DNA, the CDR3 is TGTGCCAGCAGCTTTTCACAGAGAAACAATGAGCAGTTCTTC.

V is TRBV9 and J is TRBJ1-2; D might be TRBD1 (5 bases). V was trimmed by 3 bases and J by 5 bases, leaving 11 bases between them. The germline V gene has CDR1 SGDLS and CDR2 YYNGEE. CDR3 length equals 13 residues. CDR3 sequence reads: CASSAGTGYGYTF. CDR3 nucleotides: TGTGCCAGCAGCGCGGGGACGGGGTATGGCTACACCTTC.

This chain joins TRBV9 and TRBJ2-7; D is ambiguous. V gave up 0 bases and J gave up 0 bases, with 7 bases separating them. Germline V gene data show CDR1 as SGDLS and CDR2 as YYNGEE. The CDR3 contains 14 residues. CDR3 nucleotides: TGTGCCAGCAGCGTAGACGGCGCCTCCTACGAGCAGTACTTC. Protein product: CASSVDGASYEQYF. Based on the CDR3 plus reference TRBV9 and TRBJ2-7, the full variable domain is DSGVTQTPKHLITATGQRVTLRCSPRSGDLSVYWYQQSLDQGLQFLIQYYNGEERAKGNILERFSAQQFPDLHSELNLSSLELGDSALYFCASSVDGASYEQYFGPGTRLTVT.

DNA for the CDR3: TGCGCCAGCAGCCAAGCGGACCACACTGAAGCTTTCTTT. Protein product: CASSQADHTEAFF. The chain is built from TRBV4-1 and TRBJ1-1; D gene ambiguous. The CDR3 totals 13 residues. V gave up 1 base and J gave up 3 bases, with 6 bases separating them. From germline, CDR1 is MGHRA and CDR2 YSYEKL.

J is TRBJ2-5 and V is TRBV5-4; D not resolved. Trimming left V 0 bases short and J 2 bases short, with 8 bases between. Germline-derived CDR1 and CDR2 are SGHNT and YYREEE (reference sequence). The CDR3 totals 14 residues. CDR3 coding DNA: TGTGCCAGCAGCTTGGCCGGCGGACAAGAGACCCAGTACTTC. Translating gives CASSLAGGQETQYF.

The chain recombines TRBV4-1 with TRBJ2-2; 11 positions agree with TRBD2. Germline V gene lookup returns CDR1 MGHRA and CDR2 YSYEKL. Trimming took 0 bases from V and 6 from J; bases not matched to a gene: 6. This CDR3 has 17 amino acids. This CDR3 reads CASSQDSASGRSGELFF. CDR3 nucleotides: TGCGCCAGCAGCCAAGATTCGGCTAGCGGGAGGTCCGGGGAGCTGTTTTTT.

The chain joins TRBV11-2 to TRBJ2-1; 7 bases align to TRBD2. The CDR3 has 20 residues. V shed 0 bases, J shed 0 bases, and the junction held 14 bases outside the gene matches. Germline-derived CDR1 and CDR2 are SGHAT and FQNNGV. The CDR3 sequence: CASSLDPPGAGGSSYNEQFF. Written as DNA, the CDR3 is TGTGCCAGCAGCTTAGATCCGCCCGGAGCGGGCGGGAGCTCCTACAATGAGCAGTTCTTC.